The source of this T cell receptor beta chain is a study of blood T cells in healthy people across ages. Turning to the study itself: Per two T cells, about one barcoded beta molecule was captured through template switching.

Each sample used at least 6 million PBMCs. V lost 2 bases and J 7 bases, leaving 12 bases between the germline ends. Germline loops: CDR1 SGHVS, CDR2 FQNEAQ. The CDR3 loop spans 13 amino acids. For this clonotype: No antigen is known for it.

Findings of the study overall: Lack of knowledge of donor CMV status possibly confounded expanded clonotype changes.

With a J-beta primer mix and a sample-barcoded 5' primer, a second PCR ran 7 to 11 cycles. Each cDNA was tagged by a template-switch adaptor containing 12 random nucleotides. Via MiXCR, TCRdb re-called the 5' RACE reads, giving one row per CDR3 protein. The profile covers around 710,000 distinct CDR3 sequences, with approximately 43% appearing a single time and around 20% taken by the ten largest. The chain carries TRBV7-8 and TRBJ2-7; D gene ambiguous. The sample comprised blood. The sequence came from a woman aged 55-69 years in good health. The CDR3 reads CASSLTSNGEQYF. In DNA form, the CDR3 reads TGTGCCAGCAGCTTAACCAGCAATGGAGAGCAGTACTTC. The entire variable domain, with the rest obtained from reference TRBV7-8 and TRBJ2-7, is as follows: GAGVSQSPRYKVAKRGQDVALRCDPISGHVSLFWYQQALGQGPEFLTYFQNEAQLDKSGLPSDRFFAERPEGSVSTLKIQRTQQEDSAVYLCASSLTSNGEQYFGPGTRLTVT.